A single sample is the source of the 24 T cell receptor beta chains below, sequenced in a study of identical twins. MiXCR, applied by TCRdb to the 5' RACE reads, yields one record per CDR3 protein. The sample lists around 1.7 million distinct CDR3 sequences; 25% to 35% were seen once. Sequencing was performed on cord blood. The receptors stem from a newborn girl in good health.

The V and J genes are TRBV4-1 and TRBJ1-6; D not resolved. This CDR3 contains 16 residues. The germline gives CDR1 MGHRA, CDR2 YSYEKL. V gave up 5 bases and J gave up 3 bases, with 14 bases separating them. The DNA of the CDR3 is TGCGCCAGCAGCGCCGGCAGACCTTTCTATAATTCACCCCTCCACTTT. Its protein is CASSAGRPFYNSPLHF.

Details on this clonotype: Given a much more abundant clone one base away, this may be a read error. The CDR3 spells CSAQFYNEQYF. The CDR3 region has the DNA TGCAGTGCTCAGTTCTACAATGAGCAGTACTTC. This rearrangement joins TRBV20-1 to TRBJ2-1; D not certain. The DNA matches TRBJ2-7 better at its end, which makes the J call doubtful. CDR1 and CDR2 (germline): DFQATT, SNEGSKA (reference sequence). This CDR3 is built from 11 residues.

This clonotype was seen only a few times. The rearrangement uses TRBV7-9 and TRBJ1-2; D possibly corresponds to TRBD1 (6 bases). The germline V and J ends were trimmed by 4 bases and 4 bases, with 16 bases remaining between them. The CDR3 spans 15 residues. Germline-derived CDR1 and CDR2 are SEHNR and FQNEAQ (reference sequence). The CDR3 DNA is TGTGCCAGCAGCTCGGAAAACAGGGATCGCTATGGCTACACCTTC. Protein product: CASSSENRDRYGYTF. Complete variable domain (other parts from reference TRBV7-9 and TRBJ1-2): DTGVSQNPRHKITKRGQNVTFRCDPISEHNRLYWYRQTLGQGPEFLTYFQNEAQLEKSRLLSDRFSAERPKGSFSTLEIQRTEQGDSAMYLCASSSENRDRYGYTFGSGTRLTVV.

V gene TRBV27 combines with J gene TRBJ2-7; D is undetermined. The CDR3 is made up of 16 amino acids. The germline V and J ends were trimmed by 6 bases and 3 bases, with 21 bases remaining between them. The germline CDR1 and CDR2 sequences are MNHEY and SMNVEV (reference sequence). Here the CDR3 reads CASSRKTGLWNYEQYF. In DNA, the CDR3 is TGTGCCAGCAGCCGAAAAACCGGGCTTTGGAACTACGAGCAGTACTTC.

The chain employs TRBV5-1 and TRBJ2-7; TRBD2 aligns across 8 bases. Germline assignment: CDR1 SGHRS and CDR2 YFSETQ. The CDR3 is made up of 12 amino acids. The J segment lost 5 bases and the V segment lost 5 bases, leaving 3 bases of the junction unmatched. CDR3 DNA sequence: TGCGCCAGCAGAAGCGGGAGCCACGAGCAGTACTTC. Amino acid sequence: CASRSGSHEQYF.

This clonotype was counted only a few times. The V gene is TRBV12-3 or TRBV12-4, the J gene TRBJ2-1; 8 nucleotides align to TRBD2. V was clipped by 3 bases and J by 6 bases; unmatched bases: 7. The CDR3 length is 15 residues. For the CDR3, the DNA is TGTGCCAGCAGTTTCTCGGGAGGGCGGGCCAATGAGCAGTTCTTC. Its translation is CASSFSGGRANEQFF.

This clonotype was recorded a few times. CDR3 DNA: TGTGCCAGCAGCTTACCCCGGGGGGCCAAAAACATTCAGTACTTC. Residues: CASSLPRGAKNIQYF. The chain couples TRBV7-2 to TRBJ2-4, with a weak D call TRBD2 (6 bases). CDR3 length: 15 amino acids. Between the trimmed V and J ends, which lost 2 bases and 1 base, there was a span of 9 bases. CDR1 and CDR2 (germline): SGHTA, FQGNSA. The complete variable domain, with remaining parts taken from reference TRBV7-2 and TRBJ2-4, reads GAGVSQSPSNKVTEKGKDVELRCDPISGHTALYWYRQSLGQGLEFLIYFQGNSAPDKSGLPSDRFSAERTGGSVSTLTIQRTQQEDSAVYLCASSLPRGAKNIQYFGAGTRLSVL.

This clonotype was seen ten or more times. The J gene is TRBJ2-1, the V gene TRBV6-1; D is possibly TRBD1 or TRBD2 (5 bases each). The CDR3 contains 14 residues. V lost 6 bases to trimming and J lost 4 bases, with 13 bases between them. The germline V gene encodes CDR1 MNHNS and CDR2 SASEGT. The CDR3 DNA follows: TGTGCCAGCAGAGGGGACGTCCTGTACAATGAGCAGTTCTTC. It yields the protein CASRGDVLYNEQFF.

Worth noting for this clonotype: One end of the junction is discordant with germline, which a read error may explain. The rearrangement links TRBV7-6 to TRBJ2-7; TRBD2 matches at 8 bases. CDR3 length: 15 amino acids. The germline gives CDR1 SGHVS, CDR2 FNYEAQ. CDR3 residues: CASNLRIAGTYEQYF. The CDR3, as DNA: TGTGCCAGCAACTTAAGAATAGCGGGAACCTACGAGCAGTACTTC.

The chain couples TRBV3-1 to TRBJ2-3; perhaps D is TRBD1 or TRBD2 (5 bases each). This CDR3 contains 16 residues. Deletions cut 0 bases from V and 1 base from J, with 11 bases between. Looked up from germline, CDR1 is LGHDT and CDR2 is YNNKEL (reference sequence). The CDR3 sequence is CASSQDLRGRTDTQYF. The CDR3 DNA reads TGTGCCAGCAGCCAAGATCTACGGGGACGCACAGATACGCAGTATTTT.

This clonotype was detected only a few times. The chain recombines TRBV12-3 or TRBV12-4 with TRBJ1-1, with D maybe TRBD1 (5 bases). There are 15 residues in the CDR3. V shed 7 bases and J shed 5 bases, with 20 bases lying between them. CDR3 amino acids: CASTEVAGKRTEAFF. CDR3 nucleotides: TGTGCCAGCACCGAAGTGGCAGGGAAGCGAACTGAAGCTTTCTTT.

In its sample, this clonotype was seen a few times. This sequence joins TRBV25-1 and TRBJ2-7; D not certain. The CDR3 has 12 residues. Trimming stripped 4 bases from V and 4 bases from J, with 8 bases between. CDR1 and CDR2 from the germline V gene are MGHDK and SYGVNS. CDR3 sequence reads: CASSAHLYEQYF. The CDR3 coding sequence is TGTGCCAGCAGTGCCCACCTTTACGAGCAGTACTTC.

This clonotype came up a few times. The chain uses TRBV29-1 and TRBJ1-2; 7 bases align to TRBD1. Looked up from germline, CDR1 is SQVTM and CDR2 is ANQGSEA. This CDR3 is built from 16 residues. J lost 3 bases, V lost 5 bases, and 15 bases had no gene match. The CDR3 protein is CSVKFTPGQKHYGYTF. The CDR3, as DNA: TGCAGCGTTAAATTTACTCCGGGACAGAAACACTATGGCTACACCTTC.

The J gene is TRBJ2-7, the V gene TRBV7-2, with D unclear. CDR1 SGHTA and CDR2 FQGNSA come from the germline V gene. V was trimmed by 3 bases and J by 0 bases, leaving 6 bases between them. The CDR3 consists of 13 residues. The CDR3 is CASSFSISYEQYF. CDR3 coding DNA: TGTGCCAGCAGCTTTAGCATCTCCTACGAGCAGTACTTC.

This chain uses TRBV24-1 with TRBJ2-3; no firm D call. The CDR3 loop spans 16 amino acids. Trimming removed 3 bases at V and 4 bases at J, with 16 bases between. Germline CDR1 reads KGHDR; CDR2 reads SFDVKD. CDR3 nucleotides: TGTGCCACCAGTGATAGTGGCCGCTTCCCCGCAGATACGCAGTATTTT. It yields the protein CATSDSGRFPADTQYF.

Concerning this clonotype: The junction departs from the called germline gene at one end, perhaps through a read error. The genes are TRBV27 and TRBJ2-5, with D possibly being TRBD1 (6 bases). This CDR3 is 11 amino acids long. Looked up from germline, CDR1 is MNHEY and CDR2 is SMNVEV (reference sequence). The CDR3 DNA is TGTACCAGCAGGGGTGGGGAGACCCAGTACTTC. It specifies CTSRGGETQYF.

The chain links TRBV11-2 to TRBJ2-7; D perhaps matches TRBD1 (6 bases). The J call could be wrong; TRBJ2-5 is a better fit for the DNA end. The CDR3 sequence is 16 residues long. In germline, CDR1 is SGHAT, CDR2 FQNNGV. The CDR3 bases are TGTGCCAGCAGCTTAGATCATGGCAGGGGACGGGAGACCCAGTACTTC. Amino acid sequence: CASSLDHGRGRETQYF.

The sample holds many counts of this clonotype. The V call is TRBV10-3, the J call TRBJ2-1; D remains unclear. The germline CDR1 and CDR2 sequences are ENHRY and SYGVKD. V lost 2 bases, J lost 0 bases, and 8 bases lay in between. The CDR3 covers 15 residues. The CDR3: CAISEGSGSYNEQFF. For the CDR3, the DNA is TGTGCCATCAGTGAGGGGTCTGGCTCCTACAATGAGCAGTTCTTC.

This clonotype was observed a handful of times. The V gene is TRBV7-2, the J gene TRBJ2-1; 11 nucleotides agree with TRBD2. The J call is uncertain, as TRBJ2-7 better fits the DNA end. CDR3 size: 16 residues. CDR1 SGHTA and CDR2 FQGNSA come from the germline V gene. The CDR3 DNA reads TGTGCCAGCAGCTTAGCCGGGACTAGCGGATACAATGAGCAGTACTTC. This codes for CASSLAGTSGYNEQYF.

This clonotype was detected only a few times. As DNA, the CDR3 is TGTGCCAGCGGAGGACAGGGGGCTAATGAAAAACTGTTTTTT. Its translation is CASGGQGANEKLFF. This sequence joins TRBV6-1 and TRBJ1-4; TRBD1 matches at 10 bases. Germline CDR1 and CDR2: MNHNS and SASEGT. The trim removed 8 bases at V and 3 bases at J, leaving 3 bases unmatched. The CDR3 covers 14 residues.

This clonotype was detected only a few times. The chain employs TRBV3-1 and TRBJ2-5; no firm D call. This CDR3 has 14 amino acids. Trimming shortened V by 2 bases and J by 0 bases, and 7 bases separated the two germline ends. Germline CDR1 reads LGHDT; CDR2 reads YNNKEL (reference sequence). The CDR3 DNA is TGTGCCAGCAGCCAATCTAGGAACCAAGAGACCCAGTACTTC. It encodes CASSQSRNQETQYF.

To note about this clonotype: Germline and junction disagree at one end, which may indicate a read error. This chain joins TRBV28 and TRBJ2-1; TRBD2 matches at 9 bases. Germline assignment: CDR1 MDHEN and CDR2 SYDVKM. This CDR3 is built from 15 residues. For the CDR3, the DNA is TGTGCCAGCATGAGGATGGTAGCGGGAGTCCATGAGCGGTTCTTC. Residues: CASMRMVAGVHERFF.

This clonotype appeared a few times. The CDR3 spells CASSQDLRQTNEKLFF. The CDR3 nucleotides read TGTGCCAGCAGCCAAGATCTGAGGCAGACTAATGAAAAACTGTTTTTT. The V gene is TRBV4-2, the J gene TRBJ1-4; D ambiguous. The CDR3 sequence is 16 residues long. The germline V gene has CDR1 LGHNA and CDR2 YNFKEQ. V dropped 0 bases and J dropped 2 bases, with 10 bases sitting between them.

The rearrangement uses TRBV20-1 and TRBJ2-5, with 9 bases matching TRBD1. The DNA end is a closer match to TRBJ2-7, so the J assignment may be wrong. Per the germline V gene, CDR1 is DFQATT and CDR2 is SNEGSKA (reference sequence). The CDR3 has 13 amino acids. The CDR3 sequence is CSAPRDRVSEQYF. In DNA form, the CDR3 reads TGCAGTGCTCCCCGGGACAGGGTGAGCGAGCAGTACTTC.